Sequencing of this T cell receptor beta chain was carried out in a study of T cells in Graves' hyperthyroidism and ophthalmopathy. Whole-study findings and limits: Using 13 V-J features, a model discriminated ophthalmopathy from stable hyperthyroidism.

What was amplified from RNA transcripts were TCR beta CDR3 regions. TCR CDR3 underwent first-round RT-PCR with the HTBI primer set. TCRdb fed the multiplex PCR reads into MiXCR, producing one record per CDR3 protein. The table lists hundreds of thousands of distinct CDR3 sequences, 11% to 15% of them singletons. Turning to this clonotype: The antigen remains unidentified.

Uncontrolled infection, other autoimmune disease, pregnancy or lactation barred patients from enrollment. On the basis of clinical symptoms, serum thyroxine and TRAb, thyroid ultrasound and orbital computed tomography, diagnoses were made. The CDR3 is made up of 14 amino acids. Per the germline V gene, CDR1 is SQVTM and CDR2 is ANQGSEA. V dropped 7 bases and J dropped 8; count of bases not matched to a gene: 6. The sample taken for sequencing was blood. V usage is TRBV29-1 and J usage is TRBJ2-2; 14 bases agree with TRBD2. The sequence came from a woman younger than 30 with Graves' hyperthyroidism. For the CDR3, the DNA is TGCAGCGCGGGACTAGCGGGAGCGCCAGGGGAGCTGTTTTTT. Its translation is CSAGLAGAPGELFF.